These 5 T cell receptor beta chains came from one sample sequenced in a study of T cells in Graves' hyperthyroidism and ophthalmopathy. The investigators amplified TCR beta CDR3 regions from RNA transcripts. First-round RT-PCR of the TCR CDR3 relied on the HTBI primer set. In TCRdb, the multiplex PCR reads were re-called with MiXCR into one record per CDR3 protein. The sample includes 300,000 to 450,000 distinct CDR3 sequences, about 15% of them seen just once. The sample was blood. The source is a woman in her thirties with Graves' hyperthyroidism.

The table lists this clonotype with many counts. The chain joins TRBV12-3 or TRBV12-4 to TRBJ2-7; TRBD2 aligns across 9 bases. The length of the CDR3 is 15 residues. V was pared by 6 bases and J by 3 bases, with 9 bases of the junction left unmatched. The CDR3 is CASSYGPAGGYEQYF. The CDR3 DNA reads as TGTGCCAGCAGCTACGGTCCAGCGGGGGGCTACGAGCAGTACTTC.

The table lists this clonotype with many counts. This rearrangement joins TRBV7-9 to TRBJ2-3; D perhaps matches TRBD2 (6 bases). Trimming pared 2 bases from V and 6 bases from J, leaving 18 bases between. Germline values: CDR1 SEHNR, CDR2 FQNEAQ (reference sequence). CDR3 length equals 16 residues. CDR3 protein: CASSLLGGEKVDTQYF. The DNA of the CDR3 is TGTGCCAGCAGCTTATTGGGCGGGGAGAAGGTCGATACGCAGTATTTT.

This clonotype was found many times. This chain uses TRBV11-2 with TRBJ2-3; 10 nucleotides agree with TRBD2. The germline V gene has CDR1 SGHAT and CDR2 FQNNGV. CDR3 length equals 16 residues. The V segment lost 5 bases and the J segment 5 bases; nucleotides outside the gene matches: 10. DNA of the CDR3: TGTGCCAGCAGCCAGAGCGGGAGGGCCAATATAGATACGCAGTATTTT. Translating it yields CASSQSGRANIDTQYF. Supplemented by reference TRBV11-2 and TRBJ2-3, the full variable domain reads EAGVAQSPRYKIIEKRQSVAFWCNPISGHATLYWYQQILGQGPKLLIQFQNNGVVDDSQLPKDRFSAERLKGVDSTLKIQPAKLEDSAVYLCASSQSGRANIDTQYFGPGTRLTVL.

For the CDR3, the DNA is TGTGCCACCAGTGATTTGGACGGGAGAGGGTCAGATACGCAGTATTTT. As protein: CATSDLDGRGSDTQYF. The chain carries TRBV24-1 and TRBJ2-3, with D perhaps TRBD2 (6 bases). The CDR3 covers 16 residues. Germline CDR1 KGHDR, CDR2 SFDVKD. V was cut by 0 bases and J by 4 bases, with 13 bases left in between.

This clonotype appeared a few times. The V gene is TRBV20-1, the J gene TRBJ2-1; D possibly corresponds to TRBD2 (6 bases). This CDR3 is built from 14 residues. Germline V gives CDR1 DFQATT, CDR2 SNEGSKA (reference sequence). CDR3 bases: TGCAGAGTAGATAGCGGACGCTCCTACAATGAGCAGTTCTTC. It encodes CRVDSGRSYNEQFF.